Sequencing of this T cell receptor (beta chain) was carried out in a study of T-cell memory formation after mild COVID-19. Findings and caveats of the study: A second wave expanding day 15 to 37 was CD4+-biased; contracting clones were balanced.

Note on this clonotype: Its antigen is not known.

TCRdb ran MiXCR on the 5' RACE reads and lists one entry per CDR3 protein. The sample contains hundreds of thousands of distinct CDR3 sequences, less than 25% of which appear only once. The CDR3 sequence is 14 residues long. CDR1 is SEHNR and CDR2 is FQNEAQ in the germline V gene (reference sequence). The V and J ends lost 11 bases and 1 base respectively, with 12 bases between them. Sequenced input: PBMCs or a T cell subset sorted from them (not recorded which). The chain carries TRBV7-9 and TRBJ2-6; maybe TRBD2 (6 bases). The TCR sequence derives from an adult woman who had mild COVID-19 (a few samples of this study predate the infection). Cell type and time point are not known. The CDR3 nucleotides are TGTGCCGTAGGGCGGGGTTCTGGGGCCAACGTCCTGACTTTC. Its protein product is CAVGRGSGANVLTF.